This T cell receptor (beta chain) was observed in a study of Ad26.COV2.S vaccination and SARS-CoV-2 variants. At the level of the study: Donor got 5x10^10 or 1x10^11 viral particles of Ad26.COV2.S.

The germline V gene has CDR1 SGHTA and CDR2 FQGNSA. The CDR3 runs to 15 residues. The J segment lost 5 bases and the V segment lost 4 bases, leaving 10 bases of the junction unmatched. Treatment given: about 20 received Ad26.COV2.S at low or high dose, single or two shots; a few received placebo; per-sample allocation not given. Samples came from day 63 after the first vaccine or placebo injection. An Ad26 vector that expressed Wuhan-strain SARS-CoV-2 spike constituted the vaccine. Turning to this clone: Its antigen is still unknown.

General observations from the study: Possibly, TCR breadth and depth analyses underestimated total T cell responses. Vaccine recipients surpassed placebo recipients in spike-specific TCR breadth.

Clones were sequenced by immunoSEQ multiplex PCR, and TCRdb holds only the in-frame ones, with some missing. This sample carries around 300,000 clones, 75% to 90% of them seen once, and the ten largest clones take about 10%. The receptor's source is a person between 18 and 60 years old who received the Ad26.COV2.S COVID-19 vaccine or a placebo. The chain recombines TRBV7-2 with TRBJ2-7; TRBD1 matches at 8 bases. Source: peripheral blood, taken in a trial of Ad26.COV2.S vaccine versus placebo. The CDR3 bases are TGTGCCAGCAGCTCTCTCGACAGGGGACGGCACGAGCAGTACTTC. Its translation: CASSSLDRGRHEQYF.